This is a list of T cell receptor beta chains from one sample in a study of T cells in localized non-small cell lung cancer. Sequencing used immunoSEQ multiplex PCR; TCRdb keeps in-frame clones, though not all of them. The sample lists 11,000 to 15,000 clones, approximately 84% occurring once. This material consisted of peripheral blood, taken before any cancer treatment. The receptors here all came from an older female donor with stage I squamous cell lung carcinoma. The CDR3 runs from the conserved cysteine through the conserved F or W. The D gene is left open where the match is weak. Clone size is shown for a subset of rows, as once, few, many or a class of expanded clone.

clone_size	j_call	v_call	d_call	cdr3_aa	cdr3_nt
.	TRBJ2-1	TRBV7-9	.	CASSLVVRMVSYNEQFF	TGTGCCAGCAGCTTAGTTGTCCGGATGGTCTCCTACAATGAGCAGTTCTTC
.	TRBJ1-5	TRBV2	.	CASSLEGGNSNQPQHF	TGTGCCAGCAGCCTCGAGGGGGGAAATAGCAATCAGCCCCAGCATTTT
.	TRBJ2-5	TRBV5-6	.	CASSLPPWETQYF	TGTGCCAGCAGCCTGCCACCGTGGGAGACCCAGTACTTC
.	TRBJ2-6	TRBV5-1	.	CASSLAREHSFSLVRANVLTF	TGCGCCAGCAGCTTGGCTCGGGAGCATTCCTTCTCTCTGGTAAGGGCCAACGTCTTGACTTTC
.	TRBJ1-6	TRBV2	.	CASSEWDEGSPLHF	TGTGCCAGCAGTGAGTGGGACGAAGGGTCACCCCTCCACTTT
.	TRBJ2-3	TRBV11-1	.	CASTDGGRYTQYF	TGTGCCAGCACCGACGGGGGCAGGTATACGCAGTATTTT
once	TRBJ2-1	TRBV12-5	.	CASGLMDSLLYNEQFF	TGTGCTAGTGGTTTGATGGACAGTCTCCTCTACAATGAGCAGTTCTTC
.	TRBJ2-2	TRBV7-2	TRBD2	CASSLVPRGAPGELFF	TGTGCCAGCAGCTTAGTTCCGCGGGGGGCCCCCGGGGAGCTGTTTTTT
.	TRBJ1-5	TRBV7-2	.	CASSLDSAGSNQPQHF	TGTGCCAGCAGCTTAGACTCGGCAGGGTCAAATCAGCCCCAGCATTTT
.	TRBJ1-6	TRBV4-3	TRBD1	CASSQEHRGRSPLHF	TGCGCCAGCAGCCAAGAGCACAGGGGACGTTCACCCCTCCACTTT
few	TRBJ2-1	TRBV9	TRBD2	CASSPTLADYNEQFF	TGTGCCAGCAGCCCCACCCTAGCGGATTACAATGAGCAGTTCTTC
.	TRBJ1-2	TRBV7-2	TRBD1	CASSFRAGGLYGYTF	TGTGCCAGCAGCTTTAGGGCAGGGGGGCTCTATGGCTACACCTTC
.	TRBJ2-1	TRBV7-3	TRBD2	CASSYTSAWEGNEQFF	TGTGCCAGCAGCTATACTAGCGCTTGGGAGGGGAATGAGCAGTTCTTC
.	TRBJ1-6	TRBV13	TRBD1	CASSLGDRVGSPLHF	TGTGCCAGCAGCTTAGGGGACAGGGTCGGTTCACCCCTCCACTTT
.	TRBJ2-2	TRBV11-2	TRBD2	CASSLQRGAGELFF	TGTGCCAGCAGCTTACAGCGGGGGGCCGGGGAGCTGTTTTTT
.	TRBJ2-7	TRBV18	TRBD2	CASSPGLAGTGVGYEQYF	TGTGCCAGCTCACCAGGACTAGCGGGGACTGGGGTAGGGTACGAGCAGTACTTC
.	TRBJ1-2	TRBV20-1	.	CSVLYGYTF	TGCAGTGTACTTTATGGCTACACCTTC
.	TRBJ2-7	TRBV5-1	.	CASSWMDSSYEQYF	TGCGCCAGCAGCTGGATGGACAGCTCCTACGAGCAGTACTTC
.	TRBJ1-5	TRBV4-3	.	CASSQDLLRPQHF	TGCGCCAGCAGCCAAGATCTCCTCCGGCCCCAGCATTTT
.	TRBJ2-3	TRBV4-1	TRBD1	CASSQAGTGYTDTQYF	TGCGCCAGCAGCCAAGCCGGGACAGGTTACACAGATACGCAGTATTTT
.	TRBJ2-7	TRBV12-5	.	CASGLGGVFEQYF	TGTGCTAGTGGTTTAGGAGGGGTGTTCGAGCAGTACTTC
few	TRBJ2-7	TRBV12-2	.	CASILYNSGPGYEQYF	TGTGCAAGTATCCTCTATAACAGCGGACCTGGATACGAGCAGTACTTC
once	TRBJ2-3	TRBV6-1	TRBD2	CASSEGGLALPWGTDTQYF	TGTGCCAGCAGTGAAGGAGGACTAGCACTCCCCTGGGGCACAGATACGCAGTATTTT
.	TRBJ1-5	TRBV20-1	.	CSASPDQPQHF	TGCAGTGCTAGTCCGGATCAGCCCCAGCATTTT
.	TRBJ1-5	TRBV14	.	CASSQDSLQPQHF	TGTGCCAGCAGCCAAGATTCGCTTCAGCCCCAGCATTTT
.	TRBJ1-1	TRBV2	TRBD1	CASSVGTGRNTEAFF	TGTGCCAGCAGTGTGGGGACAGGTCGAAACACTGAAGCTTTCTTT
.	TRBJ2-7	TRBV4-3	.	CASSQDVAGGGFEQYF	TGCGCCAGCAGCCAAGATGTGGCAGGGGGAGGGTTCGAGCAGTACTTC
.	TRBJ2-7	TRBV27	TRBD2	CASSSLSGRTYEQYF	TGTGCCAGCAGTTCCCTTAGCGGGAGGACCTACGAGCAGTACTTC
.	TRBJ1-5	TRBV7-8	.	CASSSPSGQPQHF	TGTGCCAGCTCGAGTCCCTCGGGTCAGCCCCAGCATTTT
.	TRBJ1-5	TRBV15	.	CATSAGLGNQPQHF	TGTGCCACCAGCGCGGGACTTGGTAATCAGCCCCAGCATTTT
.	TRBJ1-2	TRBV19	.	CASKPSILANYGYTF	TGTGCCAGTAAGCCTTCCATACTTGCGAACTATGGCTACACCTTC
.	TRBJ1-1	TRBV5-6	.	CASSFTLFTEAFF	TGTGCCAGCAGCTTCACACTGTTCACTGAAGCTTTCTTT
.	TRBJ2-5	TRBV19	TRBD1	CASSPYRDSSETQYF	TGTGCCAGTAGTCCATACCGGGACAGCTCTGAGACCCAGTACTTC
once	TRBJ1-5	TRBV5-8	.	CASSLSSNQPQHF	TGTGCCAGCAGCTTGTCTAGCAATCAGCCCCAGCATTTT
.	TRBJ1-2	TRBV7-9	.	CASSLGSNDGYTF	TGTGCCAGCAGCTTAGGGTCGAACGACGGCTACACCTTC
.	TRBJ1-1	TRBV6-5	.	CASSWLANTEAFF	TGTGCCAGCAGTTGGTTGGCGAACACTGAAGCTTTCTTT
.	TRBJ2-3	TRBV7-2	TRBD2	CASSTGGPRDTQYF	TGTGCCAGCAGCACGGGGGGGCCGAGAGATACGCAGTATTTT
few	TRBJ1-1	TRBV2	.	CASSAGTVEAFF	TGTGCCAGCAGTGCCGGGACCGTTGAAGCTTTCTTT
.	TRBJ2-3	TRBV7-3	.	CASSLTPQVGVSTDTQYF	TGTGCCAGCAGCTTAACGCCCCAGGTTGGCGTTAGCACAGATACGCAGTATTTT
.	TRBJ1-5	TRBV27	.	CASSLSGAELNQPQHF	TGTGCCAGCAGTTTATCGGGGGCCGAGTTAAATCAGCCCCAGCATTTT
.	TRBJ1-5	TRBV7-9	.	CASSLWGGQPQHF	TGTGCCAGCAGCTTATGGGGGGGTCAGCCCCAGCATTTT
.	TRBJ1-2	TRBV27	.	CASSLHQDPNYGYTF	TGTGCCAGCAGCCTACACCAGGACCCCAACTATGGCTACACCTTC
.	TRBJ1-2	TRBV11-2	TRBD1	CASSRTGLGYTF	TGTGCCAGCAGCCGGACAGGGCTTGGCTACACCTTC
.	TRBJ2-4	TRBV29-1	.	CSAVGGAKNIQYF	TGCAGCGCTGTTGGGGGGGCCAAAAACATTCAGTACTTC
.	TRBJ1-2	TRBV5-4	.	CASSLAGSGDYGYTF	TGTGCCAGCAGCTTGGCGGGGTCAGGTGACTATGGCTACACCTTC
.	TRBJ1-1	TRBV1	.	CTSSQPSGETSPLTEAFF	TGCACCAGCAGCCAACCAAGCGGGGAAACCTCCCCCCTCACTGAAGCTTTCTTT
.	TRBJ2-5	TRBV7-2	TRBD2	CASSSSGGARGETQYF	TGTGCCAGCAGCTCCAGCGGGGGGGCCCGGGGAGAGACCCAGTACTTC
.	TRBJ2-2	TRBV30	TRBD1	CAWSGDSNSRELFF	TGTGCCTGGAGTGGGGACAGTAACTCGAGGGAGCTGTTTTTT